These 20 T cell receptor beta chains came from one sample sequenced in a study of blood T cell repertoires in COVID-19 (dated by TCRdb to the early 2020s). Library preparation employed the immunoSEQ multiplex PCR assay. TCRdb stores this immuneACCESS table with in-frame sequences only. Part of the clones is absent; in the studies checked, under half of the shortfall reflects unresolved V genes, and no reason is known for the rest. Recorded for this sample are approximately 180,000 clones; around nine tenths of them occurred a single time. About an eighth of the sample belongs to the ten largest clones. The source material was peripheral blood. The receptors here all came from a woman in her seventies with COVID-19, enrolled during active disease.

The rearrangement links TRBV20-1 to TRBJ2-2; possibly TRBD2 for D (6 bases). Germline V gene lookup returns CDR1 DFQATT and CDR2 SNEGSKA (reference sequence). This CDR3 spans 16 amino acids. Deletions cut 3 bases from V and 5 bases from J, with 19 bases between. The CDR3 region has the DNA TGCAGTGCTAGTTTCCAATCGGGGGAAGGGACCGGGGAGCTGTTTTTT. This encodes CSASFQSGEGTGELFF.

The CDR3 region is CASREGHNSPLHF. Here the CDR3 DNA reads TGTGCCAGCAGGGAGGGCCATAATTCACCCCTCCACTTT. This chain connects TRBV2 to TRBJ1-6; D ambiguous. The CDR3 is 13 residues long. Germline V gene data show CDR1 as SNHLY and CDR2 as FYNNEI. The germline V and J ends were trimmed by 6 bases and 5 bases, with 8 bases remaining between them.

The CDR3 coding sequence is TGTGCCGGGGACAGGGGGCGTGGGGAGCTGTTTTTT. Encoded protein: CAGDRGRGELFF. The chain is built from TRBV30 and TRBJ2-2, with TRBD1 matching over 12 bases. CDR3 length: 12 amino acids. Germline V gene lookup returns CDR1 GTSNPN and CDR2 SVGIG (reference sequence). Trimming took 8 bases from V and 8 from J; bases not matched to a gene: 3.

Here the CDR3 DNA reads TGTGCCAGCAGCGTAGCATTGCGGGAGAAGGGGAATGAGCAGTTCTTC. This sequence encodes CASSVALREKGNEQFF. The V call is TRBV9, the J call TRBJ2-1, with 7 bases aligning to TRBD2. The V gene's germline CDR1 is SGDLS and CDR2 YYNGEE. With 0 bases clipped from V and 7 bases from J, the junction kept 10 bases outside the gene matches. This CDR3 region has 16 residues. The full variable domain, completed using reference TRBV9 and TRBJ2-1, is DSGVTQTPKHLITATGQRVTLRCSPRSGDLSVYWYQQSLDQGLQFLIQYYNGEERAKGNILERFSAQQFPDLHSELNLSSLELGDSALYFCASSVALREKGNEQFFGPGTRLTVL.

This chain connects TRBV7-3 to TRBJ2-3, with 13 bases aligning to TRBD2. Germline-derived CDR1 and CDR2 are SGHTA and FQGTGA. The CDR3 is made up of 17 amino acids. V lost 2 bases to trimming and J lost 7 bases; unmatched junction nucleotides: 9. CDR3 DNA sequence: TGTGCCAGCAGCTTAGGAGGGACTAGCGGGATTGTTTATACGCAGTATTTT. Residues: CASSLGGTSGIVYTQYF.

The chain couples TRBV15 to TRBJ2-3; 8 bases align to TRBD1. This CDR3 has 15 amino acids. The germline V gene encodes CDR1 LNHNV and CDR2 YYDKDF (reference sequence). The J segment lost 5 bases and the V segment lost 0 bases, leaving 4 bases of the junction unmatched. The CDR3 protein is CATSRDQGAEDTQYF. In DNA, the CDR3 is TGTGCCACCAGCAGAGATCAGGGGGCAGAAGATACGCAGTATTTT. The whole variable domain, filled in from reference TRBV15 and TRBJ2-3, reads DAMVIQNPRYQVTQFGKPVTLSCSQTLNHNVMYWYQQKSSQAPKLLFHYYDKDFNNEADTPDNFQSRRPNTSFCFLDIRSPGLGDTAMYLCATSRDQGAEDTQYFGPGTRLTVL.

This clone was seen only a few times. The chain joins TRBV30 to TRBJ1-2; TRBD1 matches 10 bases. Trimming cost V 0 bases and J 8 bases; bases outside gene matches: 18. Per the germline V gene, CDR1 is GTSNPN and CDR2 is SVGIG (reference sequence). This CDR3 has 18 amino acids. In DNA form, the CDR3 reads TGTGCCTGGAGTGTACCCTGGTCCCGGGACAGGGGTACGCGCGGCTACACCTTC. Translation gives CAWSVPWSRDRGTRGYTF.

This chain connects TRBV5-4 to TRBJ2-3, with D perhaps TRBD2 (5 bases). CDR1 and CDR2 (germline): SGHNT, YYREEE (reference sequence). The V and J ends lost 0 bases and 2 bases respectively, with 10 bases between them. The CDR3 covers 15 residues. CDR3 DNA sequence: TGTGCCAGCAGCTTGGATGGAGGAGTCACAGATACGCAGTATTTT. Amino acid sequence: CASSLDGGVTDTQYF.

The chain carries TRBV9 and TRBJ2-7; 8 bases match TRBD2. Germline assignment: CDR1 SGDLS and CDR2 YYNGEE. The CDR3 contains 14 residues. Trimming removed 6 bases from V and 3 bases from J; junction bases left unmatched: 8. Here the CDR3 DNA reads TGTGCCAGCACCTCAGGAGCGGGGGACTACGAGCAGTACTTC. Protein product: CASTSGAGDYEQYF.

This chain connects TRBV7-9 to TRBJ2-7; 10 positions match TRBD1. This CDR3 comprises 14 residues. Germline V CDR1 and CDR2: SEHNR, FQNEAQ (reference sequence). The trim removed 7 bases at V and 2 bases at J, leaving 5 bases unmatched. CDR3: CASNRQGAAYEQYF. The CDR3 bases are TGTGCCAGCAACCGACAGGGGGCTGCCTACGAGCAGTACTTC.

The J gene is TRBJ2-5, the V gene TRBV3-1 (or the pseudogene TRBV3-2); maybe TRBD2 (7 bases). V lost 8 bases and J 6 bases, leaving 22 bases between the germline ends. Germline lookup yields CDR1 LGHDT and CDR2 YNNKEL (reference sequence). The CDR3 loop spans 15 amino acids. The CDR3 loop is CASAGGGSQGKTQYF. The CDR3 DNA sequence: TGTGCCAGCGCCGGGGGCGGGAGCCAGGGAAAGACCCAGTACTTC.

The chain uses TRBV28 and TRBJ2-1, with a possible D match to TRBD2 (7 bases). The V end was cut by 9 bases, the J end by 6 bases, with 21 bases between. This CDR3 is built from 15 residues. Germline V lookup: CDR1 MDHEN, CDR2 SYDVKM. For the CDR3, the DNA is TGTGCCAGTCGCGGGGGCGGGACGCCCTCCAATGAGCAGTTCTTC. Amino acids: CASRGGGTPSNEQFF.

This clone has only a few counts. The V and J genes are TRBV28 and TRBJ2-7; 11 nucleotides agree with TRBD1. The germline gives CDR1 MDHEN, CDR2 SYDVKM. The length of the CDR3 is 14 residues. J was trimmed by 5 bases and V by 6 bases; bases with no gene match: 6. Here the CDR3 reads CASSRTGGEDEQYF. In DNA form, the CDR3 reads TGTGCCAGCAGCAGGACAGGGGGCGAGGACGAGCAGTACTTC.

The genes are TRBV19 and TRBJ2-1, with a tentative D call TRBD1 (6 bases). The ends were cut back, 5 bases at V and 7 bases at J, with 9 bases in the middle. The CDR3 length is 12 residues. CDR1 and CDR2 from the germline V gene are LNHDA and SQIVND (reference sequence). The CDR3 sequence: CASSRGQNEQFF. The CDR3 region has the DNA TGTGCCAGTAGTCGGGGACAAAATGAGCAGTTCTTC.

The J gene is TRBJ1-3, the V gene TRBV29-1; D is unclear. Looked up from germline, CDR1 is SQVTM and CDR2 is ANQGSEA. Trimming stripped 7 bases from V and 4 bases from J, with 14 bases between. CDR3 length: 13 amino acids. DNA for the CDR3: TGCAGCGCTAGCGCTGGGGAAGGAAACACCATATATTTT. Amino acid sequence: CSASAGEGNTIYF.

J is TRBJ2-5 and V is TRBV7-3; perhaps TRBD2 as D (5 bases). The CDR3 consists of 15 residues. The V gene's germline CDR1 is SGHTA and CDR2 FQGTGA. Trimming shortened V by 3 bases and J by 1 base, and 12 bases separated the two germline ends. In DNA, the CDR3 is TGTGCCAGCAGCTTTTCAGCGGAGAGCCAAGAGACCCAGTACTTC. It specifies CASSFSAESQETQYF. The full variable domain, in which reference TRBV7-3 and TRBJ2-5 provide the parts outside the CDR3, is GAGVSQTPSNKVTEKGKYVELRCDPISGHTALYWYRQSLGQGPEFLIYFQGTGAADDSGLPNDRFFAVRPEGSVSTLKIQRTERGDSAVYLCASSFSAESQETQYFGPGTRLLVL.

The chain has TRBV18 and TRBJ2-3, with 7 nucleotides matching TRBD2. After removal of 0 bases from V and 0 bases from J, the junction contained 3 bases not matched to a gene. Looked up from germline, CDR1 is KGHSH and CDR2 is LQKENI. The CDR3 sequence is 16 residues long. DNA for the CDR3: TGTGCCAGCTCACCACCAGCCGGGAGGAGCACAGATACGCAGTATTTT. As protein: CASSPPAGRSTDTQYF. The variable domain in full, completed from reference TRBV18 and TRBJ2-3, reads NAGVMQNPRHLVRRRGQEARLRCSPMKGHSHVYWYRQLPEEGLKFMVYLQKENIIDESGMPKERFSAEFPKEGPSILRIQQVVRGDSAAYFCASSPPAGRSTDTQYFGPGTRLTVL.

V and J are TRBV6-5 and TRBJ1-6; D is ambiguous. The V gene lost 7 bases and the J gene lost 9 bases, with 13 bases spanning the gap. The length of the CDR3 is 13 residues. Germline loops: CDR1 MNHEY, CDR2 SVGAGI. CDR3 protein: CASTATIGSPLHF. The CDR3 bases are TGTGCCAGCACTGCCACTATTGGTTCACCCCTCCACTTT.

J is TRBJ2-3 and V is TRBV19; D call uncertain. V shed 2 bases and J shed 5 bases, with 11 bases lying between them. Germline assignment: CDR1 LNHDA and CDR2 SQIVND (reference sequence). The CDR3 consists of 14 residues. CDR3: CASSINRGRDTQYF. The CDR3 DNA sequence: TGTGCCAGTAGTATAAATCGCGGTCGAGATACGCAGTATTTT.

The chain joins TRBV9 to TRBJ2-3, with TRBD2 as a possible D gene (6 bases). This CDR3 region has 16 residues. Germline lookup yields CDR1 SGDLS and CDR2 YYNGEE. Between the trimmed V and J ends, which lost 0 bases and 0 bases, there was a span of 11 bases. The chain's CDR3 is CASSVVSGGSTDTQYF. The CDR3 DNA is TGTGCCAGCAGCGTAGTGTCCGGGGGAAGCACAGATACGCAGTATTTT.